This TCR beta chain was sequenced during a study of early T cells in non-severe SARS-CoV-2 infection. This clonotype has ten or more counts. The library protocol tagged individual cDNA molecules with unique molecular identifiers. TCRdb re-called the 5' RACE reads with MiXCR, one entry per CDR3 protein. The table has more than 35,000 distinct CDR3 sequences, under 5% seen once. CDR1 is SGHDN, CDR2 FVKESK, per germline. The length of the CDR3 is 14 residues. The germline V and J ends were trimmed by 1 base and 9 bases, with 15 bases remaining between them. The chain links TRBV14 to TRBJ2-5; D is uncertain. This clonotype was obtained from an adult who was a healthcare worker with PCR-confirmed SARS-CoV-2 infection or an uninfected control (not recorded which). The specimen was whole blood. The CDR3 bases are TGTGCCAGCAGCCAAGCCTACCCCGGTTCGGCCCAGTACTTC. Translated, it gives CASSQAYPGSAQYF.